Only one count was recorded for the clone carrying this T cell receptor (beta chain). Its antigen remains unidentified. The data derive from a study of identifying expanded T cells in peripheral blood. The assay was immunoSEQ multiplex PCR, and TCRdb's table has in-frame clones only and misses some. The sample carries around 60,000 clones, over 80% recorded once. Collection occurred without any documented infections or immune events in donors. Study conclusions and caveats: Over approximately two and four weeks, about 15 and 19 clones changed, versus more than 1 between replicates.

This CDR3 comprises 14 residues. With 9 bases clipped from V and 6 bases from J, the junction kept 14 bases outside the gene matches. Sequencing was performed on blood. V gene TRBV5-3 combines with J gene TRBJ1-2, with 7 bases matching TRBD1. TRBV5-3 is an ORF for which the function is uncertain. The origin of this receptor is a person between 18 and 69 years old in good health. The CDR3 loop is CANFPSGTDNGYTF. As DNA, the CDR3 is TGTGCCAACTTTCCCTCCGGGACAGACAATGGCTACACCTTC.